Below, one T cell receptor beta chain is given with its context. This sample was taken from a study of control samples from healthy donors and cancer patients. The CDR3 covers 14 residues. The germline gives CDR1 SNHLY, CDR2 FYNNEI. Trimming cost V 8 bases and J 8 bases, with 16 bases left between them. Assay: immunoSEQ multiplex PCR; the TCRdb copy retains only in-frame clones and omits some. The sample lists 40,000 to 45,000 clones, over 65% occurring once. The chain carries TRBV2 and TRBJ1-6; TRBD1 is a possible D gene (5 bases). The receptor's source is a male donor with melanoma. The sequenced material came from formalin-fixed, paraffin-embedded tissue. The CDR3 loop is CASGRSGLDSPLHF. CDR3 in DNA: TGTGCCAGCGGAAGGTCGGGGCTGGATTCACCCCTCCACTTT.